The sequence of this T cell receptor (beta chain) was determined in a study of CD8 T cells in ankylosing spondylitis. Study-wide findings and caveats: Several highly homologous variants made up a TCR beta motif that seemed to typify ankylosing spondylitis blood. As reported, disease-linked clones showed significant enrichment in matched ankylosing spondylitis synovial fluid. There were earlier reports of some motif variants in reactive arthritis synovial fluid and blood. Disease-linked clones bore a CD8+ phenotype and were relatively rare in peripheral blood.

On this clonotype: Its antigen is as yet unknown.

V was cut by 6 bases and J by 7 bases, with 16 bases left in between. Germline V CDR1 and CDR2: MDHEN, SYDVKM. There are 14 residues in the CDR3. By quantitative 5'-RACE with molecular barcodes, the TCR beta libraries were made. TCRdb used MiXCR to reprocess the 5' RACE reads, holding one entry per CDR3 protein. Of a few hundred thousand distinct CDR3 sequences listed, 20% to 25% were seen once; the top ten hold roughly a sixth. Sample: blood, either unsorted or a sorted T cell fraction (not recorded which). V and J are TRBV28 and TRBJ2-1, with D possibly TRBD2 on 5 matching bases. The TCR comes from a male donor with ankylosing spondylitis. CDR3 DNA sequence: TGTGCCAGCAGGCGAGGGCTTAGCTGGAATGAGCAGTTCTTC. Translating gives CASRRGLSWNEQFF.